Given below is one TCR beta chain in context. Its antigen is unknown. Base qualities are missing; no much larger clone stands one base away. The library was obtained by the immunoSEQ multiplex PCR assay. For the multiplex PCR, a mixture combining 60 forward primers for TCR Vbeta segments and 13 reverse primers for TCR Jbeta segments was used. Amplification of the CDR3 region of rearranged TCR beta genes was performed with a multiplex PCR assay on genomic DNA. On the Illumina HiSeq System, the amplified TCR beta libraries were sequenced as 87-base-pair reads. In the original analysis: A later analysis tallied about 77 million unique TCR beta chains across the 610 or so repertoires, and about 12 million of those chains were shared by two or more donors. A nearest-neighbor algorithm error-corrected the raw reads and collapsed the reads into unique sequences, merging closely related sequences to remove PCR and sequencing errors. Alignment of CDR3 sequences to IMGT reference sequences was used to assign V, D and J gene segments. For a sequence to be retained, a match of at least six nucleotides was required to both a V gene segment and a J gene segment. A rearrangement counted as productive if the CDR3 had no stop codons and remained in frame with V and J, and every other rearrangement counted as non-productive. CDR3 was defined according to IMGT convention as the region running from the second conserved V-encoded cysteine to the conserved J-encoded phenylalanine. In an earlier analysis of roughly 610 of the donors, sequences lacking an unambiguous match to a single V gene segment were excluded. An earlier analysis of 550 to 650 of the donors classified V segments as functional when productive rearrangements were above 56.7% and as segregating when the standard deviation between donors was above 5%. A statistical classification framework was built to diagnose cytomegalovirus status from the catalog of TCR beta chain sequences. In a later analysis, V and J genes were assigned by comparing TCR nucleotide sequences against IMGT/GENE-DB human TR gene sequences. In a later analysis, CDR3 sequences and most-parsimonious VDJ recombination scenarios were assigned using the TCRdist pipeline. A later analysis defined each TCR beta chain by its CDR3 amino acid sequence plus V-gene family, and excluded reads lacking a unique V-gene family. To address suspected cross-contamination and a sequencing artifact, a later analysis removed approximately 590 highly shared, low-generation-probability nucleotide sequences. In a later analysis, a clonal expansion index for each public chain was calculated from normalized within-repertoire ranks of inferred template counts. Generation probabilities in a later analysis came from a VDJ recombination model fitted to out-of-frame rearrangements, and those results were checked against IGoR. Hypergeometric tests were used in a later analysis to score TCR-TCR, TCR-HLA and TCR-CMV co-occurrence, with a repertoire-size bias correction applied to the TCR pairs. A later analysis estimated false discovery rates by permuting HLA or CMV assignments 20 times. In a later analysis, co-occurring TCRs were grouped using DBSCAN, with TCRdist sequence similarity added in when clustering inside HLA-allele-positive subsets. For co-occurrence clustering, repertoires with fewer than 30,000 or more than 120,000 public chains were excluded, along with several repertoires with anomalous nucleotide sharing. Here the immuneACCESS table is served through TCRdb, limited to in-frame sequences with V and J called. Missing clones are a known gap in these copies; in checked studies unresolved V genes cover under half, and the rest lacks a known reason. Clone size and the V and J calls come from that table; the DNA yielded D and trimming. The sample records fewer than 250,000 clones, around four fifths of which are singletons. Clones ranked in the top ten supply under 2% of the sample.

The source of the sample is a study of cytomegalovirus exposure and HLA in healthy donors (dated by TCRdb to the late 2010s). Turning to the overall study: According to an earlier analysis of a few hundred of the donors, 150 million to 200 million T cells yielded 90 million to 130 million unique TCR beta sequences and more than 250 Gb of sequence data. An early release covering roughly 640 HLA-typed donors comprised 250 to 350 gigabases of sequencing data and approximately 85 million unique TCR sequences. Among the approximately 400 genotyped donors, around 81% belonged to the genetic ancestry cluster associated with self-reported Caucasian donors. The study aimed to test whether cataloging public T cell receptors could reveal signatures of past pathogen exposure. The study used immunosequencing to profile the T cell repertoires of approximately 650 subjects and linked those repertoires to cytomegalovirus serostatus. Besides the first cohort of around 670 subjects, a separate validation cohort made up of 90 to 150 different subjects was used. To predict cytomegalovirus infection status, the study brought together high-throughput TCR immunosequencing, statistical association of individual TCRs with disease status, and machine learning. A later analysis re-examined previously published TCR beta repertoires from just over 650 donors and added high-resolution HLA genotyping to investigate patterns of TCR occurrence. In the later analysis, no new phenotypic data were used to find candidate immune exposures; instead, reliance was placed on TCR beta sequences and their occurrence across donors. An earlier analysis of 587 of the donors applied high-throughput TCR beta sequencing to assess whether each TCR beta V gene segment acted as functional or pseudogenic. Donor age, sex, ethnicity and CMV serostatus were compiled alongside the repertoire data. Genome-wide SNP genotypes for about three fifths of the 666 donors were used in a later genetic analysis, which treated that subset as a discovery cohort. Every repertoire in the discovery cohort had been generated on one and the same sequencing platform. HLA typing covered class I and class II loci at four-digit resolution. Typing coverage differed by locus: A, B, C, DRB1 and DQB1 were typed in roughly 629-630 donors, DQA1 in 522, DPA1 in roughly 590, and DPB1 in 450 to 480. About five DR-DQ haplotypes were handled as single units for association and clustering because linkage in the cohort was strong. Among 398 genotyped donors of the cohort, an average of approximately 220,000 unique TCR beta nucleotide sequences was sequenced per donor, of which roughly 17% were non-productive. Results and caveats for the whole study, not just this receptor: In vitro tests confirmed that a few of the cytomegalovirus-associated TCR beta chains recognize cytomegalovirus antigens. Because counts were too low, roughly 17 rarely observed V segments, including chromosome 9 orphons, were left out of the earlier analysis of a few hundred of the donors. When HLA alleles, especially DR and DQ, strongly co-occurred, attributing TCR associations to individual alleles was difficult. The presence/absence analyses assumed that sequencing depth was roughly uniform across donors, and that assumption may not be true. A later analysis reported that several top co-occurrence clusters appeared linked to parvovirus B19, influenza, CMV and Epstein-Barr virus. A further reported finding was that TCR beta sequences accurately predicted the HLA-A and HLA-B alleles for most subjects in the first cohort. The authors suggested that the approach could potentially be generalized to other disease states and immunological phenotypes. Most TCR sequences were observed very rarely across donors, whereas some public TCRs were present in many individuals. Correlated functional status among segregating V segments might be attributable to linkage disequilibrium, but an unknown experimental factor could not be ruled out. For the cohort, immune exposure information was limited to CMV serostatus. At a false discovery rate of 0.05, a later analysis linked some 18,000 TCR beta sequences to specific HLA alleles. Only TCR beta chains were sequenced in this cohort, and the absence of alpha or paired-chain data limited detectable features. Some IMGT-functional V segments, including TRBV6-2 and TRBV6-3, could not be told apart with the 87-base-pair reads, so those segments were excluded. A later genetic analysis reported fewer N-insertions in productive TCRs among donors in an Asian-associated ancestry cluster than the roughly 670-donor mean. In a later analysis, the rate of TCR association differed among HLA loci, with DRB1 alleles having the most associated TCRs and HLA-C alleles having the fewest. V-gene and J-gene trimming of TCR beta chains was associated with a missense DCLRE1C variant in a later genetic analysis, and the association was replicated in an independent cohort. Because HLA typing was missing for some donors at each locus, association tests included only the typed subset. Broadly in line with IMGT annotations, most TCR beta V segments showed up in productive rearrangements about 87% or about 30% of the time in an earlier analysis of 450 to 750 of the donors. A later analysis found that HLA-associated TCR beta chains were more clonally expanded and had lower generation probabilities than equally common non-associated chains. The study gave a list of under 200 TCR beta chains associated with cytomegalovirus. The classifier was reported to diagnose cytomegalovirus status with high specificity and sensitivity in both the original and validation cohorts. Most CMV-associated TCR beta chains appeared to be HLA-restricted in a later analysis, and the HLA associations seemed to be driven largely by CMV exposure. A group of highly shared sequence variants was considered likely to be a technical artifact of the sequencing pipeline.

The CDR3 contains 17 residues, cysteine and phenylalanine counted. The CDR3 DNA has 51 bases and is translated from base 1. The cohort consisted of approximately 670 healthy bone marrow donors. Cohort members were all nominally healthy when sampled, although unrecorded immune exposures were likely present. The donor was CMV seropositive and belonged to the group of 250 to 300 seropositive cohort members. Each donor provided a peripheral blood sample, and peripheral blood mononuclear cells were used for TCR beta sequencing. Genomic DNA was extracted from the blood cell samples with the Qiagen DNeasy Blood Extraction Kit.

The sample comprised PBMCs. Recombination joined TRBV21-1 with TRBJ1-1; the table gives TRBD1 as D, unverified against the DNA. TRBV21-1 is given as a pseudogene. The origin of this receptor is a man in his forties in good health and CMV-seropositive. The CDR3 amino acid sequence is: CASSREGTGSLNTEAFF. At the DNA level, the sequence is TGTGCCAGCAGCAGAGAAGGGACAGGATCATTGAACACTGAAGCTTTCTTT.